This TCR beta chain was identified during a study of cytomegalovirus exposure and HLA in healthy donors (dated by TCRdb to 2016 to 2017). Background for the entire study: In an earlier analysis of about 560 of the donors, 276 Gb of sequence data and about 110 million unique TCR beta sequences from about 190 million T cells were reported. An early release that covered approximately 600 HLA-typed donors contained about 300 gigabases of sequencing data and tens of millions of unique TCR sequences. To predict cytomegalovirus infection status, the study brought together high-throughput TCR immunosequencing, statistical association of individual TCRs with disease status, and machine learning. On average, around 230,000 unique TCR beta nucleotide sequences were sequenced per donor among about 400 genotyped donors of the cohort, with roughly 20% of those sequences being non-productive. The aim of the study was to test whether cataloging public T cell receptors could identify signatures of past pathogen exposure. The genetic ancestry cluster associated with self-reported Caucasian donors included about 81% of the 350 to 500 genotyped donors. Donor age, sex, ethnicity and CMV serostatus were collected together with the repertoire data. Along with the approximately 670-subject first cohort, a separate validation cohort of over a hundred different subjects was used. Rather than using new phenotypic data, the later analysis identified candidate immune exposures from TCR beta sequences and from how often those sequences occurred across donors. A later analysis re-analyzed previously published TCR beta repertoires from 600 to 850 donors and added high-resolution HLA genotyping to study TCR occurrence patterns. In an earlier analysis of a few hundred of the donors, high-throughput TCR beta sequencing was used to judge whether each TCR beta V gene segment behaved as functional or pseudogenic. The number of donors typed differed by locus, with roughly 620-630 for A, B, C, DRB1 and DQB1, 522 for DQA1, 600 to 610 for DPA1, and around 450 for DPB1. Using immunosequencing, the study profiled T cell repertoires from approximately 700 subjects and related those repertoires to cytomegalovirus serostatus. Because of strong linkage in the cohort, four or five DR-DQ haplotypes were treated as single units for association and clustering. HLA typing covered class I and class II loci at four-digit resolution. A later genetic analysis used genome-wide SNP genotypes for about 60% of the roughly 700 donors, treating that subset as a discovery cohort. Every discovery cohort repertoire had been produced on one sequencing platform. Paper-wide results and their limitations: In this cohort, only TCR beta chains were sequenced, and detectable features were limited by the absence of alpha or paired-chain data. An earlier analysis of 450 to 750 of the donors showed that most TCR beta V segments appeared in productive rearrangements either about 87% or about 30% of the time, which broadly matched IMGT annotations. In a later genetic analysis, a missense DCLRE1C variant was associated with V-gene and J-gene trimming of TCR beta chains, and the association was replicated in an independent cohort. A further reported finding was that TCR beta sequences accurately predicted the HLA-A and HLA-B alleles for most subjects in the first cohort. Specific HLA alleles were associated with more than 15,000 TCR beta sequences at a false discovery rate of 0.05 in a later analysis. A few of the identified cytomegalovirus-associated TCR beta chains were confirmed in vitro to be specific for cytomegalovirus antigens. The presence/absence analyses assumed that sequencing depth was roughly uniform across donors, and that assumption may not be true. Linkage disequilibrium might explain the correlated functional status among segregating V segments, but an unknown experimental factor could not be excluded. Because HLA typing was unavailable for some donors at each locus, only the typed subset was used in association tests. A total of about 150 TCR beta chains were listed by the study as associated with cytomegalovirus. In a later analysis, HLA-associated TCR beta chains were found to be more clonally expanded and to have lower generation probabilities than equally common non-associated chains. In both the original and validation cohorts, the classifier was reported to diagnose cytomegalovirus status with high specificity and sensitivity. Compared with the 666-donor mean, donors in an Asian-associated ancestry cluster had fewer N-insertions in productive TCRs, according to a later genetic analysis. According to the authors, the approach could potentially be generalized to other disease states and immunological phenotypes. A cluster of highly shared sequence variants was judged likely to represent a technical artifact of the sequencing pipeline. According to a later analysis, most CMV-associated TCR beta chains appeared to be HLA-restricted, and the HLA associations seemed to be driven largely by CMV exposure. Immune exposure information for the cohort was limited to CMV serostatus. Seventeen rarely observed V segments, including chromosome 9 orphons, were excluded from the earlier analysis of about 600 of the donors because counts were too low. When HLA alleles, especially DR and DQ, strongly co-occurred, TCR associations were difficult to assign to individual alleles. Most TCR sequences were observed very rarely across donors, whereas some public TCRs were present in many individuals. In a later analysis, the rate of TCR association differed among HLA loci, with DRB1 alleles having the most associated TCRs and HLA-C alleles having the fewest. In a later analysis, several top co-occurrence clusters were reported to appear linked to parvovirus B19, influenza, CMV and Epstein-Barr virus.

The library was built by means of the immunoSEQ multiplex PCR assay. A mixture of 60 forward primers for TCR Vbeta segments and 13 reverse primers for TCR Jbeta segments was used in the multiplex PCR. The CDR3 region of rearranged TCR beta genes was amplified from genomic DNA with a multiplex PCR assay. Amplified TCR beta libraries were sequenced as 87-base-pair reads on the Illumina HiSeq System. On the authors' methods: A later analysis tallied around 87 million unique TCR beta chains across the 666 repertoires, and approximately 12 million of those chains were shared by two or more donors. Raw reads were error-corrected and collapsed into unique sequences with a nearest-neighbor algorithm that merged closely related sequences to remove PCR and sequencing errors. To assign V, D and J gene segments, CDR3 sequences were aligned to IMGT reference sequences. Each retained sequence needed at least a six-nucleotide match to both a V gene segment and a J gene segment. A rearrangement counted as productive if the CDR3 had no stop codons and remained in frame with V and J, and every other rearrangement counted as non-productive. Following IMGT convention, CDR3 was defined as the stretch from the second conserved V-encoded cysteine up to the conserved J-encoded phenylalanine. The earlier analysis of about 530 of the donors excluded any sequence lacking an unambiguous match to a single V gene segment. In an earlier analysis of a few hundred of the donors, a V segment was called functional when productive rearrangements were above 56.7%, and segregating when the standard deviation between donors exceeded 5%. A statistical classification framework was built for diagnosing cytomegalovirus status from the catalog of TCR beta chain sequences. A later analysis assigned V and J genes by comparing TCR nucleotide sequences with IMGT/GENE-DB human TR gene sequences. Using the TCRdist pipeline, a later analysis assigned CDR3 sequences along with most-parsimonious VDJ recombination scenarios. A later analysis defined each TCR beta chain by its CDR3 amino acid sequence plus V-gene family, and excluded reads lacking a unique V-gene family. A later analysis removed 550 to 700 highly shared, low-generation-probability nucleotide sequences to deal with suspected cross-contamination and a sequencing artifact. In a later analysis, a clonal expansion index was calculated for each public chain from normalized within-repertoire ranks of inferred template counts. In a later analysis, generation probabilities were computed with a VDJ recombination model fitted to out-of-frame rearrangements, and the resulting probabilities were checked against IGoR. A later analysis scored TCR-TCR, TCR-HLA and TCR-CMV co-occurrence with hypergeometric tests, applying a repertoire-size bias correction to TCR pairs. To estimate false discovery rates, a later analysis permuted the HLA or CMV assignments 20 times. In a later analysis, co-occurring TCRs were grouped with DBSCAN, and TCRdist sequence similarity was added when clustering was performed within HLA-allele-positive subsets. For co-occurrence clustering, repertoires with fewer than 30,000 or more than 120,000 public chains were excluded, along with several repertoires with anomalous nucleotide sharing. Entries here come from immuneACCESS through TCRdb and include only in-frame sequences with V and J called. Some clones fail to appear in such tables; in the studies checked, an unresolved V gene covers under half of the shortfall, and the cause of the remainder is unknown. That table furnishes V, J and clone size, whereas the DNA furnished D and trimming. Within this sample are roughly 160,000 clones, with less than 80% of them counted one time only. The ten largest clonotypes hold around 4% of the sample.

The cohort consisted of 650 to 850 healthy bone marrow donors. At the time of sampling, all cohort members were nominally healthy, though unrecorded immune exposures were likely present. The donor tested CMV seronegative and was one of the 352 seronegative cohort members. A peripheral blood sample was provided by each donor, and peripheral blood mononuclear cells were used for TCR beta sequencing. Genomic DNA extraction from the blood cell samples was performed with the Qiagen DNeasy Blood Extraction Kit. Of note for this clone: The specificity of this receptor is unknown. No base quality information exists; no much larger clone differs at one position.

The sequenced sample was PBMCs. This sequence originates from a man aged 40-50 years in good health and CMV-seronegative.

Read as DNA, the sequence is TGTGCCAGCAGTTACTCAGCCGGGGTTTCGAACACTGAAGCTTTCTTT. It codes for CASSYSAGVSNTEAFF. The chain is assembled from TRBV6-5 and TRBJ1-1; no D gene can be assigned with confidence. V gives up 0 bases and J gives up 1 base, and the segment between their germline ends measures 12 bases. The germline V gene sets CDR1 to MNHEY and CDR2 to SVGAGI. Counted from cysteine to phenylalanine, this CDR3 has 16 amino acids. Just CDR3 DNA is preserved here, 48 bases in frame from base 1.